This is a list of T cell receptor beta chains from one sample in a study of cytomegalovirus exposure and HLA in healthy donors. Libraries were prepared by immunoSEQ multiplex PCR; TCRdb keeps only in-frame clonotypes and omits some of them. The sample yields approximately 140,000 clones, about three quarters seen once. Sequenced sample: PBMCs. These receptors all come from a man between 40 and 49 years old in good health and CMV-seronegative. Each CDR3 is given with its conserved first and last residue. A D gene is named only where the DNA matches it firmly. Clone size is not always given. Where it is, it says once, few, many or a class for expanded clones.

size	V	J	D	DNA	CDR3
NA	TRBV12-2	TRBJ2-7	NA	TGTGCAAGTCGCTCGCCCGGACTAGCGGTCTACGAGCAGTACTTC	CASRSPGLAVYEQYF
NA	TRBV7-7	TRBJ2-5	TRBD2	TGTGCCAGCAGCTTAGATGGGACTAGCGGGAGTAGGGAGACCCAGTACTTC	CASSLDGTSGSRETQYF
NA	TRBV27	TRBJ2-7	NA	TGTGCCAGCAGTGTCAGGGGTTACGAGCAGTACTTC	CASSVRGYEQYF
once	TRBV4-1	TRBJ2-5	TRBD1	TGCGCCAGCAGCCAAGGGGGACAGGGGGCGGTTGAGACCCAGTACTTC	CASSQGGQGAVETQYF
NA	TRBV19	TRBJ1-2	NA	TGTGCCAGTACCCCCTCCACAAACTATGGCTACACCTTC	CASTPSTNYGYTF
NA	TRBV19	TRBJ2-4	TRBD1	TGTGCCAGTAGTATCCTCCGGGACAGGGGGTACAGTCAGTACTTC	CASSILRDRGYSQYF
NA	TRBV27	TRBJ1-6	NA	TGTGCCAGCAGCTACCGGGAAGATTCACCCCTCCACTTT	CASSYREDSPLHF
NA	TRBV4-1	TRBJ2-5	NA	TGCGCCAGCAGCCGGCAGTTCCAAGAGACCCAGTACTTC	CASSRQFQETQYF
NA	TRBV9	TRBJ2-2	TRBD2	TGTGCCAGCAGCGGGGAGCGGGGGGGCCGTACCGGGGAGCTGTTTTTT	CASSGERGGRTGELFF
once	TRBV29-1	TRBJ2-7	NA	TGCAGCGTTAGGAGCCTGGAGGAGCAGTACTTC	CSVRSLEEQYF
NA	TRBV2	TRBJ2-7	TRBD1	TGTGCCAGCAGTGAATTGACAGGGGCCTACGAGCAGTACTTC	CASSELTGAYEQYF
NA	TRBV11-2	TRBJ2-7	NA	TGTGCCAGCAGCTTAACAGTTTTGTCCCTCGAGCAGTACTTC	CASSLTVLSLEQYF
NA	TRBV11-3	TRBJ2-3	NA	TGTGCAAGCGGGCTCTCGCTCACAGATACGCAGTATTTT	CASGLSLTDTQYF
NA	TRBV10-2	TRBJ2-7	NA	TGCGCCAGCATTGGCGGGTACTCCTACGAGCAGTACTTC	CASIGGYSYEQYF
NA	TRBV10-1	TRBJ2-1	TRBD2	TGCGCCAGCAGTGACGGGACTAGCGTTCCCTCCTACAATGAGCAGTTCTTC	CASSDGTSVPSYNEQFF
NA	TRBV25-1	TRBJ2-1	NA	TGTGCCAGCAGTGAATCAACGCGGGAGCAGTTCTTC	CASSESTREQFF
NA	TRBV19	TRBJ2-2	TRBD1	TGTGCCAGTACCAGGGACAGGGGGCTGGGTTGGGCCGGGGAGCTGTTTTTT	CASTRDRGLGWAGELFF
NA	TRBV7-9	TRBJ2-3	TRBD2	TGTGCCAGCAGCCGGGGACTAGCGGGAGGGACAGATACGCAGTATTTT	CASSRGLAGGTDTQYF
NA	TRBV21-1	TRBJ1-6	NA	TGTGCCAACAGCAAACGGACAGGTAAGAACTCCTATAATTCACCCCTCCACTTT	CANSKRTGKNSYNSPLHF
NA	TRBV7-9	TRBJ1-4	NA	TGTGCCAGCAGCTACCGACAGACTAATGAAAAACTGTTTTTT	CASSYRQTNEKLFF
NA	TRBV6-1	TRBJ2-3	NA	TGTGCCAGCAGTGAAAACGGACTAAACACAGATACGCAGTATTTT	CASSENGLNTDTQYF
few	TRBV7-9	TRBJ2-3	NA	TGTGCCAGCAGCTTAGATGGGGGGACCGATACGCAGTATTTT	CASSLDGGTDTQYF
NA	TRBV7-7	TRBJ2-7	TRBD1	TGTGCCAGCAGCCCAACAGGGGGCGCAACCTACGAGCAGTACTTC	CASSPTGGATYEQYF
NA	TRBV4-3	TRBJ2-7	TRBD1	TGCGCCAGCAGCCAAGAAAAGGACAGGCCCTACGAGCAGTACTTC	CASSQEKDRPYEQYF
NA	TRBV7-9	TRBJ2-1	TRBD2	TGTGCCAGCACCCCCCGGCCCTTGAGCGGGAGGGGGGACAATGAGCAGTTCTTC	CASTPRPLSGRGDNEQFF
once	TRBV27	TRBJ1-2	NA	TGTGCCAGCGGGCGGGCACACCTCGGCTATGGCTACACCTTC	CASGRAHLGYGYTF
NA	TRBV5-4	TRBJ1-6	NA	TGTGCCAGCAGCGACTACAGGGCGAGGGATTCACCCCTCCACTTT	CASSDYRARDSPLHF
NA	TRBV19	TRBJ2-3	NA	TGTGCCAGTAGTATCTCCCAGACGCAGTATTTT	CASSISQTQYF
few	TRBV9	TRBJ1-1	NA	TGTGCCAGCAGCAAAGGGGGGGGGTTGTTCACTGAAGCTTTCTTT	CASSKGGGLFTEAFF
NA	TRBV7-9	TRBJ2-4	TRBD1	TGTGCCAGCAGCTTGAGACAGGGGGAATCCAAAAACATTCAGTACTTC	CASSLRQGESKNIQYF
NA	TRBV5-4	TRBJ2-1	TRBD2	TGTGCCAGCAGCTTAGGGACTAGCGGCTACAATGAGCAGTTCTTC	CASSLGTSGYNEQFF
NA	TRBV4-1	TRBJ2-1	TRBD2	TGCGCCAGCAGCCAACCTAGCGGGACCCACAATGAGCAGTTCTTC	CASSQPSGTHNEQFF
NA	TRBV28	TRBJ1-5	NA	TGTGCCAGCGATTGGGGGGTTAGCAATCAGCCCCAGCATTTT	CASDWGVSNQPQHF
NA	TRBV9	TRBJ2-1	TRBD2	TGTGCCAGCAGCTCAACGGGGGGGACCTACAATGAGCAGTTCTTC	CASSSTGGTYNEQFF
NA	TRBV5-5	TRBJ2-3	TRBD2	TGTGCCAGCAGCTTAAGCGGGAGTGAACTCACAGATACGCAGTATTTT	CASSLSGSELTDTQYF
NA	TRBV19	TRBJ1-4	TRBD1	TGTGCCAGTAGCCCCTCAGGGGGTGAAAAACTGTTTTTT	CASSPSGGEKLFF
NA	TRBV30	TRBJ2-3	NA	TGTGCCTGGAGTGTAAGGGTTAGCGGAGGGAGCACAGATACGCAGTATTTT	CAWSVRVSGGSTDTQYF
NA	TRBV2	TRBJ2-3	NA	TGTGCCAGCAGGACTGGGGGGGCCTTGGTCGACACAGATACGCAGTATTTT	CASRTGGALVDTDTQYF
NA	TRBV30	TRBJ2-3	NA	TGTGCCTGGAGTTTAGGAGGGCGCGGGACAGATACGCAGTATTTT	CAWSLGGRGTDTQYF
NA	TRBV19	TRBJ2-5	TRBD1	TGTGCCAGTAGTCTTAATATGAACTTGATCGGGGACAGGGGAAAACAAGAGACCCAGTACTTC	CASSLNMNLIGDRGKQETQYF
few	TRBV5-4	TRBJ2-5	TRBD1	TGTGCCAGCAGCCGGACAGGGGGCATCAGTCCCCAAGAGACCCAGTACTTC	CASSRTGGISPQETQYF
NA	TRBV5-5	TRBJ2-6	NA	TGTGCCAGCAGCTACAGCCCCTCTGGGGCCAACGTCCTGACTTTC	CASSYSPSGANVLTF
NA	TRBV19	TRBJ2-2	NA	TGTGCCAGTAGTGCACCGGGACACCTTACCAACACCGGGGAGCTGTTTTTT	CASSAPGHLTNTGELFF
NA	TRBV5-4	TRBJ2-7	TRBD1	TGTGCCAGCAGCTGGGGGACAGGGTACGAGCAGTACTTC	CASSWGTGYEQYF
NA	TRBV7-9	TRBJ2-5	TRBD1	TGTTCCAGCAGCCGAGTCGGGACAGGGCGGGAGACCCAGTACTTC	CSSSRVGTGRETQYF
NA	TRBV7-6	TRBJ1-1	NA	TGTGCCAGCAGCTCGGACAGATTAAACACTGAAGCTTTCTTT	CASSSDRLNTEAFF
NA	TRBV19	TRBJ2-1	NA	TGTGCCAGTAGTATATCCGCAGGATTCCCTTACAATGAGCAGTTCTTC	CASSISAGFPYNEQFF
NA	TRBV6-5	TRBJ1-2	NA	TGTGCCAGCAGTTACTACACTAACTATGGCTACACCTTC	CASSYYTNYGYTF
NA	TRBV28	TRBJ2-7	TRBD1	TGTGCCAGCAGCCAATCCCGGACAGGGGACGAGCAGTACTTC	CASSQSRTGDEQYF
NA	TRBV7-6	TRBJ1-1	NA	TGTGCCAGCAGCTTAGGTAGGGCAGGGCACACTGAAGCTTTCTTT	CASSLGRAGHTEAFF
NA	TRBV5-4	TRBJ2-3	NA	TGTGCCAGCAGCCCCACGGGTAGCACAGATACGCAGTATTTT	CASSPTGSTDTQYF
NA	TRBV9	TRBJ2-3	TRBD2	TGTGCCAGCAGCGTAGGGGGGGGAAGTGAAGCAGATACGCAGTATTTT	CASSVGGGSEADTQYF
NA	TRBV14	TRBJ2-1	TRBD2	TGTGCCAGCAGCCAGCTAGCGGGGGGCAACAATGAGCAGTTCTTC	CASSQLAGGNNEQFF
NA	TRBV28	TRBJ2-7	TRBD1	TGTGCCAGCAGACAGGACAGGGGTGGCGAGCAGTACTTC	CASRQDRGGEQYF
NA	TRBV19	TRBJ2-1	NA	TGTGCCAGTAGCGCTTCATTAGCGGTCCAGTTCTTC	CASSASLAVQFF
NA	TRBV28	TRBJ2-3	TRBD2	TGTGCCAGCAAATTAGCGGGGGGGATCACAGATACGCAGTATTTT	CASKLAGGITDTQYF
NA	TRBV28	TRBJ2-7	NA	TGTGCCAGCAGTTTGGCAGGGGAGACCTACGAGCAGTACTTC	CASSLAGETYEQYF
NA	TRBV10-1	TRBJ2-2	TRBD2	TGCGCCAGCAGGGAGACTAGCGGGAACACCGGGGAGCTGTTTTTT	CASRETSGNTGELFF
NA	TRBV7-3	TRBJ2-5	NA	TGTGCCAGCTACCCACTCCCACAGGTCCAAGGGGAGACCCAGTACTTC	CASYPLPQVQGETQYF
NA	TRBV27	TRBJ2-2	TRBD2	TGTGCCAGCAGTCCAGGAGGGGTCCTAGCGGGGCCAGCCACCGGGGAGCTGTTTTTT	CASSPGGVLAGPATGELFF